These 24 T cell receptor beta chains came from one sample sequenced in a study of technical replicates of blood from several donors. Clones were read by immunoSEQ multiplex PCR, and TCRdb kept only the in-frame ones, dropping some. The sample shows about 62,000 clones, roughly 91% of them seen only once. Sequencing used PBMCs. The receptors shown here come from a human donor in good health. Some clones in this sample may be carry-over from other donors' samples.

This clone has a single count. The rearrangement uses TRBV1 and TRBJ2-1; the table's TRBD2 call for D was not verified on the DNA. TRBV1 is marked as a pseudogene. This CDR3 has 15 residues. The CDR3 region has the DNA TGCACCAGCAGCCAAGGACTAGCGGGAAGCGATGAGCAGTTCTTC. Translated, it gives CTSSQGLAGSDEQFF.

This chain links TRBV10-3 with TRBJ2-1; 7 bases agree with TRBD1. Unmatched junction bases numbered 3, after V lost 6 bases and J lost 7 bases. The CDR3 runs to 12 residues. The germline gives CDR1 ENHRY, CDR2 SYGVKD. In DNA, the CDR3 is TGTGCCATCAGCCCGACAGGGAATGAGCAGTTCTTC. The encoded protein is CAISPTGNEQFF.

V gene TRBV19 combines with J gene TRBJ2-7; 9 bases are a match to TRBD2. Germline V gene lookup returns CDR1 LNHDA and CDR2 SQIVND (reference sequence). This CDR3 has 15 residues. After removal of 3 bases from V and 3 bases from J, the junction contained 6 bases not matched to a gene. The CDR3 DNA follows: TGTGCCAGTAGTATTGAAAGCGGGAGGCACTACGAGCAGTACTTC. Protein product: CASSIESGRHYEQYF.

The chain couples TRBV30 to TRBJ1-3, with D hard to call. V was clipped by 0 bases and J by 7 bases, with 10 bases between them. The CDR3 has 13 residues. CDR1 and CDR2 (germline): GTSNPN, SVGIG (reference sequence). As DNA, the CDR3 is TGTGCCTGGAGTGTAGGGAGTGGGAACACCATATATTTT. Its translation: CAWSVGSGNTIYF.

As regards this clone: One end of the junction does not line up with germline, which may come from a read error. The chain couples TRBV30 to TRBJ2-2; D may be TRBD2 (6 bases). Germline-derived CDR1 and CDR2 are GTSNPN and SVGIG (reference sequence). This CDR3 is built from 15 residues. The CDR3 here is CAGRMGLLPTGELFF. In nucleotides, the CDR3 is TGTGCCGGGAGGATGGGACTTCTCCCCACCGGGGAGCTGTTTTTT.

This clone was seen a handful of times. This chain joins TRBV5-1 and TRBJ1-4; 10 bases match TRBD1. V lost 0 bases and J lost 8; bases outside the gene matches: 4. CDR1 and CDR2 from the germline V gene are SGHRS and YFSETQ. This CDR3 is 15 amino acids long. Here the CDR3 DNA reads TGCGCCAGCAGCTTGGTGGGGGACAGGGGCGAAAAACTGTTTTTT. It yields the protein CASSLVGDRGEKLFF.

The V and J genes are TRBV11-3 and TRBJ2-2, with 14 bases lining up with TRBD2. J gave up 5 bases and V 3 bases, and 5 bases lay outside the gene matches. Germline CDR1 and CDR2: SGHNT and YENEEA. The CDR3 is made up of 17 amino acids. CDR3 amino acids: CASSFGLAGGVTGELFF. DNA for the CDR3: TGTGCCAGCAGCTTTGGACTAGCGGGAGGAGTAACCGGGGAGCTGTTTTTT.

J is TRBJ2-7 and V is TRBV7-2; a possible D gene is TRBD1 (5 bases). Germline V gene sequence: CDR1 SGHTA, CDR2 FQGNSA. V lost 1 base, J lost 0 bases, and 10 bases lay in between. The CDR3 runs 15 residues. The CDR3 is CASSLGQGGSYEQYF. The DNA of the CDR3 is TGTGCCAGCAGCTTAGGGCAGGGTGGCTCCTACGAGCAGTACTTC.

The V gene is TRBV9, the J gene TRBJ2-2; 12 nucleotides line up with TRBD2. Germline V gene data show CDR1 as SGDLS and CDR2 as YYNGEE. CDR3 size: 15 residues. Trimming at V came to 3 bases and at J to 4 bases, leaving 1 base not matched to a gene. DNA for the CDR3: TGTGCCAGCAGCGAGACTAGCGGGAGCACCGGGGAGCTGTTTTTT. Protein: CASSETSGSTGELFF.

The V call is TRBV5-1, the J call TRBJ2-7; the D is unclear. The V gene lost 0 bases and the J gene lost 6 bases, with 4 bases spanning the gap. This CDR3 has 11 residues. The germline CDR1 and CDR2 sequences are SGHRS and YFSETQ. The DNA for the CDR3 is TGCGCCAGCAGCTTGGCGAGCGAGCAGTACTTC. The encoded protein is CASSLASEQYF.

This chain links TRBV4-3 with TRBJ2-7, with a tentative D call TRBD1 (6 bases). V shed 1 base and J shed 0 bases, with 7 bases lying between them. The germline V gene has CDR1 LGHNA and CDR2 YSLEER. This CDR3 comprises 14 residues. The CDR3 loop reads CASSQGTDSYEQYF. As DNA, the CDR3 is TGCGCCAGCAGCCAAGGGACAGACTCCTACGAGCAGTACTTC.

This clone was counted once. This rearrangement joins TRBV6-5 to TRBJ1-5, with 7 bases that match TRBD1. This CDR3 is built from 15 residues. Germline V CDR1 and CDR2: MNHEY, SVGAGI. J gave up 3 bases and V 6 bases, and 8 bases lay outside the gene matches. The CDR3 nucleotides are TGTGCCAGCAGCGAAAACAGGGGACCCAATCAGCCCCAGCATTTT. Amino acids: CASSENRGPNQPQHF.

This chain uses TRBV9 with TRBJ2-7, with D tentatively TRBD2 (6 bases). V was cut by 2 bases and J by 6 bases, with 12 bases left in between. The CDR3 extends over 13 amino acids. Germline V gene lookup returns CDR1 SGDLS and CDR2 YYNGEE. The CDR3 here is CASSVGSRGEQYF. CDR3 in DNA: TGTGCCAGCAGCGTCGGGTCGCGGGGCGAGCAGTACTTC.

V and J are TRBV30 and TRBJ1-6, with 8 bases identical to TRBD1. This CDR3 spans 16 amino acids. Germline lookup yields CDR1 GTSNPN and CDR2 SVGIG (reference sequence). J was trimmed by 8 bases and V by 1 base; bases with no gene match: 10. CDR3 sequence: CAWSAYLDRDDSPLHF. As DNA, the CDR3 is TGTGCCTGGAGTGCCTACTTGGACAGGGATGATTCACCCCTCCACTTT.

The V and J genes are TRBV18 and TRBJ1-2; D is perhaps TRBD1 (5 bases). Per the germline V gene, CDR1 is KGHSH and CDR2 is LQKENI. V shed 4 bases and J shed 2 bases, with 11 bases lying between them. The CDR3 loop spans 14 amino acids. The CDR3 sequence is CASSLDRGNYGYTF. DNA of the CDR3: TGTGCCAGCTCACTCGATAGGGGAAACTATGGCTACACCTTC.

V is TRBV6-6 and J is TRBJ2-5; 7 nucleotides align to TRBD2. The CDR3 sequence is 15 residues long. Germline CDR1 reads MNHNY; CDR2 reads SVGAGI (reference sequence). Trimming cost V 2 bases and J 0 bases; bases outside gene matches: 3. CDR3 residues: CASSYPRGNQETQYF. The CDR3 region has the DNA TGTGCCAGCAGTTACCCGCGGGGGAACCAAGAGACCCAGTACTTC.

The chain employs TRBV18 and TRBJ1-2; 9 positions agree with TRBD1. J gave up 3 bases and V 3 bases, and 8 bases lay outside the gene matches. This CDR3 is 16 amino acids long. CDR1 is KGHSH, CDR2 LQKENI, per germline. CDR3 region: CASSPERQGGHYGYTF. CDR3 bases: TGTGCCAGCTCACCGGAAAGACAGGGGGGTCACTATGGCTACACCTTC.

This clone appeared once. The chain employs TRBV27 and TRBJ2-7; tentative D call: TRBD1 (5 bases). The CDR3 spans 18 residues. CDR1 MNHEY and CDR2 SMNVEV come from the germline V gene (reference sequence). Trimming took 0 bases from V and 2 from J, leaving 20 bases between them. The chain's CDR3 is CASSLSGLRWAGPYEQYF. As DNA, the CDR3 is TGTGCCAGCAGTTTATCGGGGCTTCGGTGGGCCGGGCCCTACGAGCAGTACTTC.

The chain combines TRBV10-3 with TRBJ2-7; D is possibly TRBD2 (6 bases). The CDR3 spans 14 residues. From germline, CDR1 is ENHRY and CDR2 SYGVKD. V was cut by 9 bases and J by 5 bases, with 20 bases left in between. The CDR3 loop reads CAMNSGSFGNEQYF. The CDR3 nucleotides are TGTGCCATGAATTCCGGGAGTTTCGGTAACGAGCAGTACTTC.

The J gene is TRBJ2-1, the V gene TRBV12-5; D remains unclear. The CDR3 contains 11 residues. The V gene's germline CDR1 is LGHNT and CDR2 FRNRAP. The V and J ends lost 6 bases and 10 bases respectively, with 10 bases between them. CDR3 sequence: CASGHGLEQFF. In DNA, the CDR3 is TGTGCTAGTGGCCATGGCTTGGAGCAGTTCTTC. Looking up the rest from reference TRBV12-5 and TRBJ2-1 gives the full variable domain: DARVTQTPRHKVTEMGQEVTMRCQPILGHNTVFWYRQTMMQGLELLAYFRNRAPLDDSGMPKDRFSAEMPDATLATLKIQPSEPRDSAVYFCASGHGLEQFFGPGTRLTVL.

The chain links TRBV11-2 to TRBJ2-2, with TRBD1 matching 9 bases. The V and J ends lost 5 bases and 5 bases, in that order; junction bases with no gene match: 6. The CDR3 is 15 amino acids. CDR1 SGHAT and CDR2 FQNNGV come from the germline V gene. The CDR3 DNA sequence: TGTGCCAGCAGCGTGGACAGGGGCGGGACCGGGGAGCTGTTTTTT. This encodes CASSVDRGGTGELFF.

This clone was detected only once. The chain carries TRBV6-6 and TRBJ2-1; 11 bases agree with TRBD2. This CDR3 is 15 amino acids long. J was trimmed by 6 bases and V by 4 bases; bases with no gene match: 5. Germline V lookup: CDR1 MNHNY, CDR2 SVGAGI (reference sequence). CDR3 sequence reads: CASSSRTSGSNEQFF. CDR3 nucleotide sequence: TGTGCCAGCAGTTCCCGGACTAGCGGGTCCAATGAGCAGTTCTTC.

V gene TRBV4-1 combines with J gene TRBJ1-1; D ambiguous. The CDR3 length is 15 residues. From germline, CDR1 is MGHRA and CDR2 YSYEKL. V lost 4 bases, J lost 2 bases, and 14 bases lay in between. CDR3 DNA: TGCGCCAGCAGCCGAGGTCCGGGTGGTAACACTGAAGCTTTCTTT. It translates to CASSRGPGGNTEAFF.

The rearrangement joins TRBV27 to TRBJ1-1; TRBD1 aligns across 8 bases. Trimming cost V 5 bases and J 4 bases; bases outside gene matches: 9. Germline values: CDR1 MNHEY, CDR2 SMNVEV (reference sequence). The CDR3 extends over 15 amino acids. CDR3 in amino acids: CASSPDRGGVTEAFF. CDR3 sequence (DNA): TGTGCCAGCAGTCCCGACAGGGGAGGCGTCACTGAAGCTTTCTTT.